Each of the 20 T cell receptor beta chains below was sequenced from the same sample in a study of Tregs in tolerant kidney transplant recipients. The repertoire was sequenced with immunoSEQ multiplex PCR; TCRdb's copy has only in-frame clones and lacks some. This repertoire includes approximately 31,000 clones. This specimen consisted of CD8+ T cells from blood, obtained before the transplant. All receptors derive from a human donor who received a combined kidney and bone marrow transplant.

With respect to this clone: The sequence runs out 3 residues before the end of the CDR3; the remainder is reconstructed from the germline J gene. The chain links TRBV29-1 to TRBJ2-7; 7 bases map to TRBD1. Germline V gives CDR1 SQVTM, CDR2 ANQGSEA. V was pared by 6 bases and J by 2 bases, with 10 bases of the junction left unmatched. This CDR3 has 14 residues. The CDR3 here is CSVWDSVRTYEQYF. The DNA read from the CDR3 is TGCAGCGTGTGGGACAGCGTTAGAACCTACGAG.

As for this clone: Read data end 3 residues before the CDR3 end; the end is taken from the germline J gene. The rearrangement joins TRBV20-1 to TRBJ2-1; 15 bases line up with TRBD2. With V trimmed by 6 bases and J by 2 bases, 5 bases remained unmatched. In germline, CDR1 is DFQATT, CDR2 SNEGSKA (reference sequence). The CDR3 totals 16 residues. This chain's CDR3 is CSAQGLAGGPYNEQFF. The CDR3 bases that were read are TGCAGTGCGCAGGGACTAGCGGGGGGTCCCTACAATGAG.

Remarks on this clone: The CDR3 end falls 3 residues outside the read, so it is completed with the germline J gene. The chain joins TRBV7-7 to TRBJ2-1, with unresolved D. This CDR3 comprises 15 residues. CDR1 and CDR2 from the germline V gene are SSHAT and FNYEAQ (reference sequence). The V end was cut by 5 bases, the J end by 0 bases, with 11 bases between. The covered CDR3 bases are TGTGCCAGCAGCCAGGATTCGAGCTCCTACAATGAG. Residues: CASSQDSSSYNE. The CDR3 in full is CASSQDSSSYNEQFF.

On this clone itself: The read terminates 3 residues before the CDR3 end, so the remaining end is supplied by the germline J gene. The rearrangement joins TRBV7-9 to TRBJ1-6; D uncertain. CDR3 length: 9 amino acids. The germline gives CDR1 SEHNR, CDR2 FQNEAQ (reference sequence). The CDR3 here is CSLNSPLHF. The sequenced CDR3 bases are TGTTCCCTTAATTCACCC.

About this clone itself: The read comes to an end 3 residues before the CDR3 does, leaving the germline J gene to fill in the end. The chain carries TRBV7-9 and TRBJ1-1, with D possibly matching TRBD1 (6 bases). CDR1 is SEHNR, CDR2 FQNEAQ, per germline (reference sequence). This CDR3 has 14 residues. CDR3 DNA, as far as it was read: TGTGCCAGCAGCCCACCTTCCTCCGGGACAGAA. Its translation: CASSPPSSGTE. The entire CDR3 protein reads CASSPPSSGTEAFF.

CDR3 bases read: TGCAGTGCTAAGGACAGAGAAACTAACTATGGC. Encoded protein: CSAKDRETNYG. The entire CDR3 protein reads CSAKDRETNYGYTF. The rearrangement links TRBV20-1 to TRBJ1-2, with D possibly being TRBD1 (6 bases). Read data end 3 residues before the CDR3 end; the end is taken from the germline J gene. The CDR3 consists of 14 residues. V lost 4 bases and J lost 0, with 12 bases in between. CDR1 and CDR2 (germline): DFQATT, SNEGSKA (reference sequence).

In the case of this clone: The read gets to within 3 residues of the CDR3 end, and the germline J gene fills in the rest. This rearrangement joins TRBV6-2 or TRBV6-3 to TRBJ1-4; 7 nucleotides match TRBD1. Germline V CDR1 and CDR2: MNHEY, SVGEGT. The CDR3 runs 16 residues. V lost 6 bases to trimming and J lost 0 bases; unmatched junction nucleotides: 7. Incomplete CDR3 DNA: TGTGCCAGCAGCGAGGGGGCCGGGACAACTAATGAAAAA. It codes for CASSEGAGTTNEK. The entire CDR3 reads CASSEGAGTTNEKLFF.

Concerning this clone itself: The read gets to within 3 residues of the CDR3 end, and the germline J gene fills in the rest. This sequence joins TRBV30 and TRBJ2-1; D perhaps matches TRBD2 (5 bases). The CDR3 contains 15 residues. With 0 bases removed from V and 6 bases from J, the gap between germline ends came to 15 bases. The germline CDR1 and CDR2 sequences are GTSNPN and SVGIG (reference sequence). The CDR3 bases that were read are TGTGCCTGGAGTGTAATTCTAGCAGGAACCAATGAG. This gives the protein CAWSVILAGTNE. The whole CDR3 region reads CAWSVILAGTNEQFF.

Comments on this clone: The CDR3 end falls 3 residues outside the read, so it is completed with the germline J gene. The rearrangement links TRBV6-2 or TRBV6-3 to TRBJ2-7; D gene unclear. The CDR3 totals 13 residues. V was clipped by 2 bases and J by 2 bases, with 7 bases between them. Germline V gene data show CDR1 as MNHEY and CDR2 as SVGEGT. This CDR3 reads CASSYSLTYEQYF. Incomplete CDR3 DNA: TGTGCCAGCAGTTACAGCCTTACCTACGAG.

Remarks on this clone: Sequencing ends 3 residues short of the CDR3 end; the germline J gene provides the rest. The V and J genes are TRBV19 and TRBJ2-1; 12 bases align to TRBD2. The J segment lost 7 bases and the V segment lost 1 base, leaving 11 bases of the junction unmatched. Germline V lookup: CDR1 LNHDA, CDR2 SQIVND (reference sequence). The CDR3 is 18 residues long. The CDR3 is CASSIGLRLAGGGNEQFF. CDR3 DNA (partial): TGTGCCAGTAGTATAGGACTCCGCCTAGCGGGGGGGGGAAATGAG.

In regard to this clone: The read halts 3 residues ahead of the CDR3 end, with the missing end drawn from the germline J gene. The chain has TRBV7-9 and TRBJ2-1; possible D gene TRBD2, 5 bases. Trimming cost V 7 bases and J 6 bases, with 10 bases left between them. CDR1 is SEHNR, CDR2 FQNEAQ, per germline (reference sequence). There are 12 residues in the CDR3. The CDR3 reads CASTPAGNEQFF. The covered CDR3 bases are TGTGCCAGCACCCCTGCGGGCAATGAG.

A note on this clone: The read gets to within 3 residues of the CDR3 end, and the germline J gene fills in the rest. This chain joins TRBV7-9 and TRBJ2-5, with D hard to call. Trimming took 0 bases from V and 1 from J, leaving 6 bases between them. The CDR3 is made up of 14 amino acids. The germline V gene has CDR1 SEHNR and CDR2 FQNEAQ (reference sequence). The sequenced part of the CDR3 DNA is TGTGCCAGCAGCTTAGCGTCGGGCCAAGAGACC. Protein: CASSLASGQET. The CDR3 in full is CASSLASGQETQYF.

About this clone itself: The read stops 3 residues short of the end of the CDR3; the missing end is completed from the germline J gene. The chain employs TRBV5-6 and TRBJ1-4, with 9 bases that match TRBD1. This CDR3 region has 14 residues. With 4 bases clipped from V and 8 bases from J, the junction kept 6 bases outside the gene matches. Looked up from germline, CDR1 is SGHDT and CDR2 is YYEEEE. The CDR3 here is CASSHGDREEKLFF. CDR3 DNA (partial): TGTGCCAGCAGCCACGGGGACAGGGAAGAAAAA.

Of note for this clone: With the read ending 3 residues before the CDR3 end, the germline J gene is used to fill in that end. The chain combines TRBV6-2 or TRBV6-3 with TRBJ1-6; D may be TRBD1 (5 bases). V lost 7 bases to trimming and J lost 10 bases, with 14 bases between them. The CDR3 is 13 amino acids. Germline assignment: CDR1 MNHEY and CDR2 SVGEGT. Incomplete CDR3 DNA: TGTGCCAGCACCCCCTGGGGCGAATCACCC. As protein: CASTPWGESP. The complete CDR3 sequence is CASTPWGESPLHF.

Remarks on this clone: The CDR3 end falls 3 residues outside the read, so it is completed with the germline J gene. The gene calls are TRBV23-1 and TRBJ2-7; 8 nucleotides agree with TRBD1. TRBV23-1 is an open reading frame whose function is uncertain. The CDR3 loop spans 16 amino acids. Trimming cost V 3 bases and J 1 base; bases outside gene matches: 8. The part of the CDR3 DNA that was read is TGCGCCAGCAGTCAGCCGACAGGGGCCTTATCCTACGAG. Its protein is CASSQPTGALSYE. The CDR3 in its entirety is CASSQPTGALSYEQYF.

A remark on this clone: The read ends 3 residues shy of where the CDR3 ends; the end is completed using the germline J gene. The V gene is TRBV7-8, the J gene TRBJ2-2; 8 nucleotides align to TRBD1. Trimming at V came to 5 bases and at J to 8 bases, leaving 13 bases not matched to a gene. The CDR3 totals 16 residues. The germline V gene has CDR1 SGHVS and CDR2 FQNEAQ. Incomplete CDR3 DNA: TGTGCCAGCAGCCTTTGGGACAGGCTTTATGGAGGGGAG. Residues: CASSLWDRLYGGE. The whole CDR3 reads CASSLWDRLYGGELFF.

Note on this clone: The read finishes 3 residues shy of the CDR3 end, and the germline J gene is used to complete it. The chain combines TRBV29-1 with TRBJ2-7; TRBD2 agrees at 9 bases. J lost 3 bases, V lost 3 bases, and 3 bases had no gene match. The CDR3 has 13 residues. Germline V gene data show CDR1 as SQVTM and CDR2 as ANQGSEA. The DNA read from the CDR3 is TGCAGCGTTGATAGCGGGAGTGACTACGAG. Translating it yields CSVDSGSDYE. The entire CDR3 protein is CSVDSGSDYEQYF.

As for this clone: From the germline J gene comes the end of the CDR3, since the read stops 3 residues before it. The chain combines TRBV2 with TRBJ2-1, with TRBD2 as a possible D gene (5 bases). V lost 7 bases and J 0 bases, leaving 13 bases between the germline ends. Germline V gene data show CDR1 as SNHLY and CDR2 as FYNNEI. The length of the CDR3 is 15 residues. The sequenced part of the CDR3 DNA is TGTGCCAGCACGGACGCACGGGGCTCCTACAATGAG. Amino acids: CASTDARGSYNE. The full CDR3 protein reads CASTDARGSYNEQFF.

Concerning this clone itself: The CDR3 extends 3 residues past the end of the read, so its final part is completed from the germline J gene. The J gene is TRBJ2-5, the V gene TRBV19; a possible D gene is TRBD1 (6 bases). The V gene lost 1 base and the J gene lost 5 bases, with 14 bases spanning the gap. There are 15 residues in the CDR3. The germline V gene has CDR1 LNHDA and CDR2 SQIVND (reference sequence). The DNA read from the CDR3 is TGTGCCAGTAGTATAGTTGACAGGTTGGGGGAGACC. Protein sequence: CASSIVDRLGET. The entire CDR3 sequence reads CASSIVDRLGETQYF. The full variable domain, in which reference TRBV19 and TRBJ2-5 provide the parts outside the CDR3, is DGGITQSPKYLFRKEGQNVTLSCEQNLNHDAMYWYRQDPGQGLRLIYYSQIVNDFQKGDIAEGYSVSREKKESFPLTVTSAQKNPTAFYLCASSIVDRLGETQYFGPGTRLLVL.

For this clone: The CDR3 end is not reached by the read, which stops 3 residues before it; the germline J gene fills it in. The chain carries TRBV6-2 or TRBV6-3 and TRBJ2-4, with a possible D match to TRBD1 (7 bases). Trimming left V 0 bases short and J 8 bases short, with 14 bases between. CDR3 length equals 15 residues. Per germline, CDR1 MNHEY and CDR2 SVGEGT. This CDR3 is CASSYSQGGRDIQYF. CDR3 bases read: TGTGCCAGCAGTTACTCCCAGGGGGGCAGGGACATT.